The rows below give T cell receptor beta chains drawn from one sample of a study of OX40 agonist ivuxolimab in advanced cancers. Sequencing used immunoSEQ multiplex PCR; TCRdb keeps in-frame clones, though not all of them. This table has tens of thousands of clones, 80% to 85% appearing once. This specimen was CD4+ or CD8+ T cells sorted from blood, taken in a trial of the OX40 agonist ivuxolimab. All receptors come from an adult with an advanced solid tumor such as melanoma, head and neck, liver or kidney cancer. CDR3s include the opening cysteine and the closing phenylalanine or tryptophan. A D gene is named only where the DNA matches it firmly. Not all rows give a size; the values are once, few, many and, for expanded clones, a class.

D	size	V	J	DNA	CDR3
TRBD2	.	TRBV5-1	TRBJ2-1	TGCGCCAGCGGTGGTGGGGGACTATCCTACAATGAGCAGTTCTTC	CASGGGGLSYNEQFF
.	.	TRBV2	TRBJ2-2	TGTGCCAGCAGTGAAAGCCCCCACACCGGGGAGCTGTTTTTT	CASSESPHTGELFF
TRBD1	.	TRBV7-3	TRBJ2-3	TGTGCCAGCGGACAGGGGGCAGATACGCAGTATTTT	CASGQGADTQYF
TRBD2	.	TRBV4-2	TRBJ2-1	TGTGCCAGCAGCCAAGGTGTGACGGGGGGTGGTGAGCAGTTCTTC	CASSQGVTGGGEQFF
TRBD2	.	TRBV7-6	TRBJ2-5	TGTGCCAGCAGCTCCCGGGGGGGGTACCAAGAGACCCAGTACTTC	CASSSRGGYQETQYF
TRBD2	once	TRBV4-3	TRBJ2-3	TGCGCCAGCGCTGGACTAGCGGGGGGGCCGAGCACAGATACGCAGTATTTT	CASAGLAGGPSTDTQYF
.	.	TRBV7-9	TRBJ1-3	TGTGCCAGCAGCTTAGCCAATGCTGGAAACACCATATATTTT	CASSLANAGNTIYF
TRBD1	.	TRBV28	TRBJ2-7	TGTGCCAGCAGTGGGACAGGCCTGGGGCACTACGAGCAGTACTTC	CASSGTGLGHYEQYF
TRBD2	.	TRBV6-6	TRBJ2-7	TGTGCCAGCACCCGGACTAGCGGGGGGGCAAGGCAGTACTTC	CASTRTSGGARQYF
.	.	TRBV19	TRBJ1-3	TGTGCCAGTAGACCGTCTTCGGGGCTTGGCGACACCATATATTTT	CASRPSSGLGDTIYF
.	.	TRBV10-3	TRBJ2-5	TGTGCCATCAGCGGGGGGCCCAAAGAGACCCAGTACTTC	CAISGGPKETQYF
TRBD1	few	TRBV6-6	TRBJ2-7	TGTGCCAGCAGTTACTCGAGACAGGGGAAGTACTTC	CASSYSRQGKYF
.	.	TRBV2	TRBJ1-5	TGTGCCAGCAGTGACATACAGGGTAACCAGCCCCAGCATTTT	CASSDIQGNQPQHF
.	.	TRBV7-2	TRBJ1-4	TGTGCCAGCAGCTCCGGGGTTCTGAGGGAAAAACTGTTTTTT	CASSSGVLREKLFF
TRBD1	.	TRBV28	TRBJ1-2	TGTGCCAGCAGTTTATTAGGGGGGACAGGGGATAATCGCGGCTACACCTTC	CASSLLGGTGDNRGYTF
TRBD2	.	TRBV7-2	TRBJ2-7	TGTGCCAGCAGCTTATATTCCGGGGGGACCTACGAGCAGTACTTC	CASSLYSGGTYEQYF
.	.	TRBV20-1	TRBJ1-1	TGCAGTGCTAGTGGGAACACTGAAGCTTTCTTT	CSASGNTEAFF
.	.	TRBV7-8	TRBJ1-2	TGTGCCAGCAGCTCGTCCGACAGAACTAACTATGGCTACACCTTC	CASSSSDRTNYGYTF
TRBD1	once	TRBV6-6	TRBJ1-2	TGTGCCAGCAGCCAAGGACAGGGGGCGTTTGGCTACACCTTC	CASSQGQGAFGYTF
TRBD1	.	TRBV5-6	TRBJ2-5	TGTGCCAGCAGCTTGCCTCCAGCCACAGGGGGGAGGCAAGAGACCCAGTACTTC	CASSLPPATGGRQETQYF
.	.	TRBV27	TRBJ2-5	TGTGCCAGCAGTTTGGGGGGCTCGAAGGAGACCCAGTACTTC	CASSLGGSKETQYF
TRBD2	.	TRBV7-9	TRBJ2-3	TGTGCCAGCAGCTTAGGTAGCGGGGGGCAAGGAGATACGCAGTATTTT	CASSLGSGGQGDTQYF
.	.	TRBV15	TRBJ1-2	TGTGCCACCAGCAGAGAGATGAGCTACACCTTC	CATSREMSYTF
TRBD1	.	TRBV18	TRBJ2-7	TGTGCCAGCTCACCACCCGGACAGGGGGCCTACGAGCAGTACTTC	CASSPPGQGAYEQYF
TRBD2	.	TRBV10-3	TRBJ2-6	TGTGCCATCAGTGGAGGGGCGGGAGGCTCTGGGGCCAACGTCCTGACTTTC	CAISGGAGGSGANVLTF
TRBD2	.	TRBV5-1	TRBJ2-5	TGCGCCAGCAGCGTTGGACTAGCGGGGGGGCTACAAGAGACCCAGTACTTC	CASSVGLAGGLQETQYF
.	once	TRBV2	TRBJ1-1	TGTGCCAGCCTCTCCCTTGGGGTGACTGAAGCTTTCTTT	CASLSLGVTEAFF
TRBD1	.	TRBV19	TRBJ2-7	TGTGCCAGTAGTATGGGACAGGGTTTGAACGAGCAGTACTTC	CASSMGQGLNEQYF
.	.	TRBV7-3	TRBJ2-3	TGTGCCAGCAGCTCGACCCGGGACACAGATACGCAGTATTTT	CASSSTRDTDTQYF
.	.	TRBV30	TRBJ1-4	TGTGCCTGGAGTGTAGGTAGAAAGTTTAATGAAAAACTGTTTTTT	CAWSVGRKFNEKLFF
.	.	TRBV7-9	TRBJ1-2	TGTGCCAGCAGCCTATCGATGGGCTATGGCTACACCTTC	CASSLSMGYGYTF
TRBD1	.	TRBV19	TRBJ2-3	TGTGCCAGTAGAAACACAGGGGGCGCAGATACGCAGTATTTT	CASRNTGGADTQYF
.	.	TRBV5-1	TRBJ1-1	TGCGCCAGCAGCTTGTCCGAAGTGGTCACTGAAGCTTTCTTT	CASSLSEVVTEAFF
.	.	TRBV10-3	TRBJ2-5	TGTGCCATCAGAGCGGGCCGGGGGGAGACCCAGTACTTC	CAIRAGRGETQYF
.	.	TRBV7-9	TRBJ2-1	TGTGCCAGCAGCCCCCTAAACAATGAGCAGTTCTTC	CASSPLNNEQFF
.	.	TRBV19	TRBJ1-1	TGTGCCAGTAGTATAGGAGGGTCGTTGGGTATTGGCACTGAAGCTTTCTTT	CASSIGGSLGIGTEAFF
.	.	TRBV7-2	TRBJ1-3	TGTGCCAGCAGCTTAGCGCAAGTTACTGAAAACACCATATATTTT	CASSLAQVTENTIYF
.	.	TRBV6-1	TRBJ1-6	TGTGCCAGCAATCCTGACAGTAAGTCGGATTCACCCCTCCACTTT	CASNPDSKSDSPLHF
.	.	TRBV30	TRBJ2-1	TGTGCCTGGAGTGTCCCAAGCTCCTACAATGAGCAGTTCTTC	CAWSVPSSYNEQFF
.	.	TRBV18	TRBJ2-1	TGTGCCAGCTCACCACAACCCCTGCAAGAGCAGTTCTTC	CASSPQPLQEQFF
.	few	TRBV6-5	TRBJ2-6	TGTGCCAGCAGTTACTCGAGGGGGGCCGGGGCCAACGTCCTGACTTTC	CASSYSRGAGANVLTF
TRBD1	.	TRBV5-5	TRBJ1-2	TGTGCCAGCAGTTCCGGACAGGGGAATGGCTACACCTTC	CASSSGQGNGYTF
TRBD1	.	TRBV18	TRBJ1-6	TGTGCCAGCTCACCACGCTCGGGACAGGGAAATTCACCCCTCCACTTT	CASSPRSGQGNSPLHF
.	.	TRBV27	TRBJ2-5	TGTGCCAGCAGTCCCTTAACGTTGGGGGTGGGGGAGACCCAGTACTTC	CASSPLTLGVGETQYF
.	few	TRBV30	TRBJ1-6	TGTGCCTGGAGTGTAGAGACTCCTAATTCACCCCTCCACTTT	CAWSVETPNSPLHF
TRBD2	.	TRBV5-4	TRBJ2-1	TGTGCCAGCAGCTCCTTAGCGGGGGGGGCCTACAATGAGCAGTTCTTC	CASSSLAGGAYNEQFF
TRBD1	.	TRBV6-5	TRBJ2-7	TGTGCCAGCAGCCCACAGGGGAATTACGAGCAGTACTTC	CASSPQGNYEQYF
TRBD1	few	TRBV19	TRBJ1-5	TGTGCCAGTAGTCTCGAAACGATCTCCGGGACAGGGCGCCTGGGTCCCCAGCATTTT	CASSLETISGTGRLGPQHF
.	once	TRBV18	TRBJ2-7	TGTGCCAGCACCGGGCAGTCAAAAAACGAGCAGTACTTC	CASTGQSKNEQYF
.	.	TRBV2	TRBJ2-3	TGTGCCAGCAGTCCCTCCGGACGTGGTACGGATACGCAGTATTTT	CASSPSGRGTDTQYF
.	.	TRBV5-1	TRBJ1-2	TGCGCCAGCAGCTCAAGATGGCAGGGAAATGGCTACACCTTC	CASSSRWQGNGYTF